Each of the 3 T cell receptor beta chains below was sequenced from the same sample in a study of cytomegalovirus exposure and HLA in healthy donors. Use of 60 Vbeta and 13 Jbeta primers characterized the PCR. Data came from immunoSEQ multiplex PCR; TCRdb stores just in-frame clones and leaves some out. In all, the sample yields around 150,000 clones. Sequencing was performed on PBMCs. These receptors originate from a man aged 25-45 years in good health and CMV-seronegative.

The J gene is TRBJ2-1, the V gene TRBV2; the match to TRBD2 covers 12 bases. CDR3 size: 15 residues. Trimming at V came to 3 bases and at J to 4 bases, leaving 1 base not matched to a gene. The germline V gene encodes CDR1 SNHLY and CDR2 FYNNEI. Written as DNA, the CDR3 is TGTGCCAGCAGTGACGGACTAGCGGGGTACAATGAGCAGTTCTTC. Its protein is CASSDGLAGYNEQFF.

This chain connects TRBV5-5 to TRBJ1-1; 7 nucleotides align to TRBD1. The CDR3 length is 14 residues. The V and J ends lost 5 bases and 1 base, in that order; junction bases with no gene match: 5. Germline values: CDR1 SGHKS, CDR2 YYEKEE (reference sequence). The DNA of the CDR3 is TGTGCCAGCAGTCAGGGACAGCCGAACACTGAAGCTTTCTTT. Protein sequence: CASSQGQPNTEAFF. The full variable domain, rest sourced from reference TRBV5-5 and TRBJ1-1, is DAGVTQSPTHLIKTRGQQVTLRCSPISGHKSVSWYQQVLGQGPQFIFQYYEKEERGRGNFPDRFSARQFPNYSSELNVNALLLGDSALYLCASSQGQPNTEAFFGQGTRLTVV.

The chain employs TRBV28 and TRBJ1-2, with D possibly matching TRBD1 (6 bases). CDR1 is MDHEN and CDR2 is SYDVKM in the germline V gene. CDR3 length: 12 residues. Trimming took 6 bases from V and 2 from J, leaving 7 bases between them. CDR3 sequence (DNA): TGTGCCAGCAGAGACAGGAACTATGGCTACACCTTC. Translated, it gives CASRDRNYGYTF.